Each of the 26 T cell receptor beta chains below was sequenced from the same sample in a study of tumor and adjacent non-tumor tissue in lung cancer (dated by TCRdb to 2017 to 2018). Library creation used multiplex PCR. For sequencing, an Illumina HiSeq 2500 was employed. Following protocols modified from ARM-PCR, the researchers constructed TCRbeta libraries through three rounds of nested PCR with primers (Table S4). TCRdb trimmed public reads at Q25 via fastp, called clones via MiXCR and kept in-frame beta chains. Identical CDR3 proteins give one entry, which carries the most common genes and DNA. Here the sample has about 68,000 distinct CDR3 sequences; roughly 60% occur a single time. The ten largest clones add up to 20% to 25% of the sample. RNA was extracted from bulk unsorted tissue and checked for quality with a NanoDrop ND-1000 and an Agilent 2100. Sample: lung tumor tissue. The receptor set was obtained from a man in his fifties or sixties with non-small cell lung cancer.

Points on this clonotype: Mismatch with germline at one junction end may stem from a read error. The rearrangement links TRBV25-1 to TRBJ2-4; D ambiguous. Germline loops: CDR1 MGHDK, CDR2 SYGVNS. This CDR3 comprises 15 residues. CDR3 bases: TGCGTCAGCAGTGAATCCTACCCCCCGGATAGCATTCAGTACTTC. Translating it yields CVSSESYPPDSIQYF.

Concerning this clonotype itself: This may be a read error: a much more frequent sequence differs by one nucleotide. The gene calls are TRBV10-2 and TRBJ2-5; 8 nucleotides line up with TRBD2. The CDR3 loop spans 15 amino acids. Trimming at V came to 6 bases and at J to 4 bases, leaving 10 bases not matched to a gene. Germline loops: CDR1 WSHSY, CDR2 SAAADI. The CDR3 loop reads CASSQTRTSRETQYF. The CDR3 nucleotides read TGCGCCAGCAGCCAGACCAGGACTAGCCGAGAGACCCAGTACTTC.

Details on this clonotype: Because the CDR3 is missing its conserved closing phenylalanine or tryptophan, this is likely a read error. The chain uses TRBV19 and TRBJ2-4; D is unclear. Trimming left V 7 bases short and J 1 base short, with 11 bases between. The CDR3 sequence is 14 residues long. Germline V CDR1 and CDR2: LNHDA, SQIVND (reference sequence). The CDR3 sequence is CASTTVDAKNIQYL. The CDR3 coding sequence is TGTGCCAGTACTACAGTGGACGCCAAAAACATTCAGTACTTG.

Details on this clonotype: A much larger clone lies one base from this, so it may be a read error. The V gene is TRBV6-2 or TRBV6-3, the J gene TRBJ2-1; tentatively, D is TRBD2 (6 bases). The V gene lost 7 bases and the J gene lost 8 bases, with 21 bases spanning the gap. The V gene's germline CDR1 is MNHEY and CDR2 SVGEGT. This CDR3 has 15 residues. In DNA form, the CDR3 reads TGTGCCAGCAACTACCGGGGAGGAGAGGACGATGAGCAGTTCTTC. As protein: CASNYRGGEDDEQFF.

On this clonotype itself: A junction end diverges from the germline sequence, so it may reflect a read error. This chain uses TRBV4-2 with TRBJ2-1; D may correspond to TRBD1 or TRBD2 (5 bases each). CDR1 LGHNA and CDR2 YNFKEQ come from the germline V gene. This CDR3 is 14 amino acids long. Here the CDR3 reads CANSQEEGSNEQFF. The DNA of the CDR3 is TGTGCCAACAGCCAAGAAGAGGGGAGTAATGAGCAGTTCTTC.

This clonotype was observed at least ten times. The rearrangement uses TRBV12-3 or TRBV12-4 and TRBJ1-3, with 9 bases matching TRBD1. After removal of 3 bases from V and 5 bases from J, the junction contained 8 bases not matched to a gene. CDR3 length equals 16 residues. CDR3 coding DNA: TGTGCCAGCAGTTTGTTCGGGACAGGGCAAAGAAACACCATATATTTT. This encodes CASSLFGTGQRNTIYF.

This clonotype was observed at least ten times. This chain connects TRBV4-1 to TRBJ2-5; 7 nucleotides align to TRBD2. V shed 4 bases, J shed 2 bases, and the junction held 10 bases outside the gene matches. This CDR3 contains 16 residues. The germline CDR1 and CDR2 sequences are MGHRA and YSYEKL. The CDR3 loop is CASSLRPSGAQETQYF. DNA of the CDR3: TGCGCCAGCAGCCTCCGCCCCAGCGGGGCTCAAGAGACCCAGTACTTC.

This rearrangement joins TRBV7-8 to TRBJ1-5; D might be TRBD1 (5 bases). Looked up from germline, CDR1 is SGHVS and CDR2 is FQNEAQ. The CDR3 has 16 residues. V lost 2 bases to trimming and J lost 5 bases, with 16 bases between them. CDR3: CASSLNPAGGHQPQHF. CDR3 nucleotide sequence: TGTGCCAGCAGCTTAAACCCGGCGGGGGGACATCAGCCCCAGCATTTT.

The chain carries TRBV7-8 and TRBJ1-2, with D unresolved. V dropped 4 bases and J dropped 8 bases, with 14 bases sitting between them. The CDR3 consists of 13 residues. Germline assignment: CDR1 SGHVS and CDR2 FQNEAQ. CDR3: CASSSWSTGGYTF. CDR3 in DNA: TGTGCCAGCAGCTCCTGGTCAACCGGGGGCTACACCTTC.

Turning to this clonotype: One end of the junction varies from germline; a read error may be responsible. The chain has TRBV11-2 and TRBJ1-2; 7 bases align to TRBD1. Germline-derived CDR1 and CDR2 are SGHAT and FQNNGV. The CDR3 spans 14 residues. The CDR3 here is CTSSPQGQIYGYTF. The CDR3 nucleotides read TGTACCAGCAGCCCACAGGGGCAGATCTATGGCTACACATTC.

In its sample, this clonotype was seen many times. J is TRBJ1-2 and V is TRBV20-1, with D perhaps TRBD1 (5 bases). The CDR3 length is 14 residues. V was pared by 2 bases and J by 4 bases, with 14 bases between. CDR1 and CDR2 (germline): DFQATT, SNEGSKA (reference sequence). CDR3 coding DNA: TGCAGTGCTAGAACCCCCCGGGACGGCTATGGCTACACCTTC. It codes for CSARTPRDGYGYTF.

Of note for this clonotype: One end of the junction varies from germline; a read error may be responsible. CDR3: CASGLSYRPNSPLHF. CDR3 coding DNA: TGTGCCAGCGGTTTATCGTACAGGCCTAATTCACCCCTCCACTTT. This chain links TRBV28 with TRBJ1-6; a possible D gene is TRBD1 (5 bases). The CDR3 loop spans 15 amino acids. Germline lookup yields CDR1 MDHEN and CDR2 SYDVKM. The whole variable domain, filled in from reference TRBV28 and TRBJ1-6, reads DVKVTQSSRYLVKRTGEKVFLECVQDMDHENMFWYRQDPGLGLRLIYFSYDVKMKEKGDIPEGYSVSREKKERFSLILESASTNQTSMYLCASGLSYRPNSPLHFGNGTRLTVT.

Many counts were recorded for this clonotype. The J gene is TRBJ2-7, the V gene TRBV4-2; TRBD2 aligns across 14 bases. The CDR3 contains 19 residues. Trimming removed 0 bases from V and 4 bases from J; junction bases left unmatched: 11. Germline V lookup: CDR1 LGHNA, CDR2 YNFKEQ. The CDR3 loop reads CASSQEIGLAGGRVYEQYF. CDR3 in DNA: TGTGCCAGCAGCCAAGAGATAGGACTAGCGGGAGGTAGAGTTTACGAGCAGTACTTC.

On this clonotype itself: This may be a read error, as it is one base from a much larger clone. This sequence joins TRBV20-1 and TRBJ2-7; TRBD1 matches at 9 bases. The CDR3 runs 14 residues. CDR1 and CDR2 from the germline V gene are DFQATT and SNEGSKA (reference sequence). CDR3 amino acids: CSTRGTGKTDEQYF. Written as DNA, the CDR3 is TGCAGTACTAGGGGGACAGGGAAAACCGACGAGCAGTACTTC.

Of note for this clonotype: One end of the junction varies from germline; a read error may be responsible. The chain links TRBV6-5 to TRBJ2-3, with 7 nucleotides matching TRBD1. The germline CDR1 and CDR2 sequences are MNHEY and SVGAGI. CDR3 size: 14 residues. The CDR3 DNA reads TGTGCCAACAGTGACCGGGACAGCACAGATACGCATTATTTT. It codes for CANSDRDSTDTHYF.

The rearrangement joins TRBV25-1 to TRBJ1-2; no clear D. The CDR3 has 14 residues. V was pared by 0 bases and J by 8 bases, with 13 bases between. The germline V gene encodes CDR1 MGHDK and CDR2 SYGVNS. CDR3 DNA: TGTGCCAGCAGTGAATATCGACTAGGAGTGGGCTACACCTTC. Protein product: CASSEYRLGVGYTF.

This clonotype has only one observation. A much larger clone differs from this one at a single base, so this may be a read error. The chain combines TRBV30 with TRBJ1-5; no reliable D call. From germline, CDR1 is GTSNPN and CDR2 SVGIG (reference sequence). CDR3 length: 14 residues. The CDR3 sequence is CAWSQTTSNQPHHF. CDR3 nucleotides: TGTGCCTGGAGCCAAACAACAAGCAATCAGCCCCATCATTTT. Looking up the rest from reference TRBV30 and TRBJ1-5 gives the full variable domain: SQTIHQWPATLVQPVGSPLSLECTVEGTSNPNLYWYRQAAGRGLQLLFYSVGIGQISSEVPQNLSASRPQDRQFILSSKKLLLSDSGFYLCAWSQTTSNQPHHFGDGTRLSIL.

The chain has TRBV4-2 and TRBJ1-4; D not certain. This CDR3 region has 16 residues. V lost 10 bases to trimming and J lost 7 bases, with 25 bases between them. Germline values: CDR1 LGHNA, CDR2 YNFKEQ. The CDR3 DNA reads TGTGCCATCATCCAACCCGCCGGGGTCGACGCTGAAAAACTGTTTTTT. Translating gives CAIIQPAGVDAEKLFF.

This clonotype showed up just once. A much larger clone lies one base from this, so it may be a read error. This chain joins TRBV29-1 and TRBJ2-7; D is undetermined. V lost 8 bases and J lost 4, with 18 bases in between. The CDR3 covers 13 residues. CDR1 SQVTM and CDR2 ANQGSEA come from the germline V gene. DNA for the CDR3: TGCAGCTCCGTAAAACAGAACCCTTACGAGCAGTACTTC. Translation gives CSSVKQNPYEQYF.

Note on this clonotype: The conserved phenylalanine or tryptophan is not found at the CDR3 terminus, so this likely reflects a read error. The rearrangement joins TRBV5-8 to TRBJ2-7; no reliable D call. Trimming took 2 bases from V and 0 from J, leaving 6 bases between them. This CDR3 has 13 amino acids. Germline CDR1 reads SGHTS; CDR2 reads YDEGEE. The CDR3: CASSFLVSYEQYL. CDR3 bases: TGTGCCAGCAGCTTCCTGGTCTCCTACGAGCAGTACCTC.

This clonotype occurred a few times. No conserved phenylalanine or tryptophan is present at the end of the CDR3, so a read error is the likely explanation. V usage is TRBV11-2 and J usage is TRBJ2-7; D might be TRBD2 (5 bases). The CDR3 loop spans 15 amino acids. Germline-derived CDR1 and CDR2 are SGHAT and FQNNGV. V was clipped by 2 bases and J by 3 bases, with 14 bases between them. The CDR3 coding sequence is TGTGCCAGCAGCTTACTTGGGCGGGCGCACTACGAGCAGTACTCC. Translation gives CASSLLGRAHYEQYS.

J is TRBJ1-5 and V is TRBV10-3; D unclear. The CDR3 runs to 13 residues. Trimming left V 6 bases short and J 12 bases short, with 18 bases between. Germline CDR1 ENHRY, CDR2 SYGVKD. CDR3 in DNA: TGTGCCATCAGAGGGTCAGATAACCAACACCAGCATTTT. Translating it yields CAIRGSDNQHQHF.

A word on this clonotype: Being one base from a much bigger clone, this may be a read error. The chain combines TRBV7-9 with TRBJ2-1; 8 bases line up with TRBD2. With V trimmed by 7 bases and J by 2 bases, 7 bases remained unmatched. There are 15 residues in the CDR3. Per germline, CDR1 SEHNR and CDR2 FQNEAQ (reference sequence). In DNA, the CDR3 is TGTGCCAGCACCCTCGGGACTAGTCCCTACAATGAGCAGTTCTTC. Protein: CASTLGTSPYNEQFF. The full variable domain, in which reference TRBV7-9 and TRBJ2-1 provide the parts outside the CDR3, is DTGVSQNPRHKITKRGQNVTFRCDPISEHNRLYWYRQTLGQGPEFLTYFQNEAQLEKSRLLSDRFSAERPKGSFSTLEIQRTEQGDSAMYLCASTLGTSPYNEQFFGPGTRLTVL.

The sample holds one count of this clonotype. Compared with germline, one end of the junction differs, possibly owing to a read error. The V and J genes are TRBV29-1 and TRBJ2-3; the D gene is possibly TRBD2 (5 bases). CDR1 SQVTM and CDR2 ANQGSEA come from the germline V gene. This CDR3 is 15 amino acids long. The CDR3 sequence is CSVVKRETFPDAQYF. As DNA, the CDR3 is TGCAGCGTTGTGAAGAGGGAGACGTTCCCAGATGCGCAGTATTTT.

This clonotype was recorded once. Its ends do not fully match the called genes, so a read error is possible. The chain couples TRBV5-1 to TRBJ2-7; 7 bases line up with TRBD1. CDR1 is SGHRS, CDR2 YFSETQ, per germline. There are 15 residues in the CDR3. DNA for the CDR3: TGCCCCAGCAGCTATGTCGAGGGGGCCCCCTACGAGCAGTACTTC. Encoded protein: CPSSYVEGAPYEQYF.

The rearrangement joins TRBV24-1 to TRBJ2-1; tentatively, D is TRBD2 (6 bases). CDR3 length: 12 amino acids. Germline V lookup: CDR1 KGHDR, CDR2 SFDVKD. Between the trimmed V and J ends, which lost 5 bases and 7 bases, there was a span of 8 bases. CDR3: CATSGAGNEQFF. CDR3 nucleotides: TGTGCCACCAGTGGTGCGGGGAATGAGCAGTTCTTC.